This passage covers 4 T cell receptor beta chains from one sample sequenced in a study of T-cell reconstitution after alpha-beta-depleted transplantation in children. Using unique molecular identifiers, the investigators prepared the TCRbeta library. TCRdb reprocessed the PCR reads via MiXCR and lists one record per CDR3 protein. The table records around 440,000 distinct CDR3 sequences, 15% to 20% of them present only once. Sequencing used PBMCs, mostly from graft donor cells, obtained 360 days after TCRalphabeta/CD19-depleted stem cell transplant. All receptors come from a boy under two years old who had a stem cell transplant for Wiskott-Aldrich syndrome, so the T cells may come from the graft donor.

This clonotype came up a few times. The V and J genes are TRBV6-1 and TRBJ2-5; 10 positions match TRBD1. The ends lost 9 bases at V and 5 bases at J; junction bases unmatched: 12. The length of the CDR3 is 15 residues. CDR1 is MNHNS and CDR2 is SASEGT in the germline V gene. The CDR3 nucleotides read TGTGCCAGACGGGACAGGGGAGGGACGGGGGAGACCCAGTACTTC. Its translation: CARRDRGGTGETQYF.

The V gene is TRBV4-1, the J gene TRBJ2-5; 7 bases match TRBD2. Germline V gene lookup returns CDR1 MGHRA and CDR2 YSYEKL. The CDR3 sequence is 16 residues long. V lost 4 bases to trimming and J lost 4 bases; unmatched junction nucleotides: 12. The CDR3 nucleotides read TGCGCCAGCAGCCGCCTCCCGGGGGGAGGAATAGAGACCCAGTACTTC. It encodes CASSRLPGGGIETQYF.

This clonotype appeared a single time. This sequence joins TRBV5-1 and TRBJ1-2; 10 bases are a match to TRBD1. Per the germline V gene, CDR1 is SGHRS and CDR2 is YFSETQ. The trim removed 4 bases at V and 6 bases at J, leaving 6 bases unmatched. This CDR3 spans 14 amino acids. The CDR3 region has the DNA TGCGCCAGCAGCGTCCGGACAGGGGGAGATGGCTACACCTTC. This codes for CASSVRTGGDGYTF. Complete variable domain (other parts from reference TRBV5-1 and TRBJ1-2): KAGVTQTPRYLIKTRGQQVTLSCSPISGHRSVSWYQQTPGQGLQFLFEYFSETQRNKGNFPGRFSGRQFSNSRSEMNVSTLELGDSALYLCASSVRTGGDGYTFGSGTRLTVV.

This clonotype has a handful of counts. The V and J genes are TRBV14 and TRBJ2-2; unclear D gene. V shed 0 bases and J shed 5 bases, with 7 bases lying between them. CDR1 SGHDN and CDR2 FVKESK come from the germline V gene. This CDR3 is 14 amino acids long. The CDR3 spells CASSQEGLTGELFF. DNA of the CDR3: TGTGCCAGCAGCCAAGAAGGATTAACCGGGGAGCTGTTTTTT. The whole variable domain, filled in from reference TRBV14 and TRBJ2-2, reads EAGVTQFPSHSVIEKGQTVTLRCDPISGHDNLYWYRRVMGKEIKFLLHFVKESKQDESGMPNNRFLAERTGGTYSTLKVQPAELEDSGVYFCASSQEGLTGELFFGEGSRLTVL.